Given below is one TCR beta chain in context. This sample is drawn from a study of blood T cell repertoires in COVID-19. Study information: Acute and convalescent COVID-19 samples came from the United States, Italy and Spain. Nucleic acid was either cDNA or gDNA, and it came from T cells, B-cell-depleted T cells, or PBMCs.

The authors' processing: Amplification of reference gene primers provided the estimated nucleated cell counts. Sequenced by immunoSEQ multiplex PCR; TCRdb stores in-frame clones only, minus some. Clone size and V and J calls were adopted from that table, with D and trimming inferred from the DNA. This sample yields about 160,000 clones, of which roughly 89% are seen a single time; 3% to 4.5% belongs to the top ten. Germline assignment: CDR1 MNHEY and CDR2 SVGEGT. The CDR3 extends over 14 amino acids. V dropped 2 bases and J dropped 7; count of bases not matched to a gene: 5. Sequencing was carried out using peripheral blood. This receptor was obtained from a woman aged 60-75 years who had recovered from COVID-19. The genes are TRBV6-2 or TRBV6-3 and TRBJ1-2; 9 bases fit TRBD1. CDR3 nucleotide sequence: TGTGCCAGCAGTTACCAGGGACAGGGAAGTGGCTACACCTTC. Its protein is CASSYQGQGSGYTF.